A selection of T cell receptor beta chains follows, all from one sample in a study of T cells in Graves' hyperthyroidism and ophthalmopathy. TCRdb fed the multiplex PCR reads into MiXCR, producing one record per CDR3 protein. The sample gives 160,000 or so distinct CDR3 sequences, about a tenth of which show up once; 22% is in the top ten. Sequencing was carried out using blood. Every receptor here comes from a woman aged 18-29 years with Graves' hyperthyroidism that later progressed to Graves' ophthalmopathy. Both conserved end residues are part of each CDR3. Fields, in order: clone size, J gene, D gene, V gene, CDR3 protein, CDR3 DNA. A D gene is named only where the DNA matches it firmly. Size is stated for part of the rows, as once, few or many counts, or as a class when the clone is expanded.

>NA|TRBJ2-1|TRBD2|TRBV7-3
CASSLIGGRGGENEQFF
TGTGCCAGCAGCTTAATCGGCGGGCGGGGGGGCGAGAATGAGCAGTTCTTC
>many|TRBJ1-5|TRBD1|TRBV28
CASSTPGGPNQPQHF
TGTGCCAGCAGTACCCCAGGGGGCCCCAATCAGCCCCAGCATTTT
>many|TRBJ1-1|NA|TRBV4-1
CASSQEKQMNTEAFF
TGCGCCAGCAGCCAAGAGAAGCAGATGAACACTGAAGCTTTCTTT
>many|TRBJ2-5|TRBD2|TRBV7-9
CASSSQGLRTSGGETQYF
TGTGCCAGCAGCTCACAAGGGCTACGGACTAGCGGGGGGGAGACCCAGTACTTC
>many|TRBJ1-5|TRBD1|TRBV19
CASSPRDRGGDQPQHF
TGTGCCAGTAGTCCTAGGGACAGGGGCGGGGATCAGCCCCAGCATTTT
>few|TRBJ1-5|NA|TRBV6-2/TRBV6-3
CAGRPQGSNQPQHF
TGTGCCGGCAGACCCCAGGGTAGCAATCAGCCCCAGCATTTT
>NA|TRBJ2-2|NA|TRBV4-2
CASSQDWGGRGDGELFF
TGTGCCAGCAGCCAAGACTGGGGGGGCAGGGGTGACGGGGAGCTGTTTTTT
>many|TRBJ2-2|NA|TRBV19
CASSIYSGPRATGELFF
TGTGCCAGTAGTATATACTCGGGACCGAGAGCCACCGGGGAGCTGTTTTTT
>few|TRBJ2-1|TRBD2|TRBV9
CASSNSGGGWNEQFF
TGTGCCAGCAGCAATAGCGGGGGGGGGTGGAATGAGCAGTTCTTC
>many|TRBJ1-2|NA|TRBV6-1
CASSEREIDGYTF
TGTGCCAGCAGTGAGAGGGAGATAGACGGCTACACCTTC
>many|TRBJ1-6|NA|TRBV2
CASSEGEGAPLHF
TGTGCCAGCAGTGAAGGGGAGGGGGCACCCCTCCACTTT
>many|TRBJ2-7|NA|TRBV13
CASSLPATTYEQYF
TGTGCCAGCAGCTTACCAGCGACGACCTACGAGCAGTACTTC
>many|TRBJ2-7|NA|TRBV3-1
CASSHPNGEQYF
TGTGCCAGCAGCCATCCTAATGGAGAGCAGTACTTC
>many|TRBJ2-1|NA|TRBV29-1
CSVSAQGSYNEQFF
TGCAGCGTTTCCGCACAGGGTTCCTACAATGAGCAGTTCTTC
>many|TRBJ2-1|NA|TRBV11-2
CASSFRDEQFF
TGTGCCAGCAGCTTTAGAGATGAGCAGTTCTTC
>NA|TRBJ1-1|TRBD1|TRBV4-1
CASSQPTGGTEAFF
TGCGCCAGCAGCCAACCAACAGGGGGAACTGAAGCTTTCTTT
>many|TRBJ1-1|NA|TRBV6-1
CASSLGRRAEAFF
TGTGCCAGCAGTTTAGGCAGGCGGGCTGAAGCTTTCTTT
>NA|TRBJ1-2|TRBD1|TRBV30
CAWRGGDGYTF
TGTGCCTGGAGAGGGGGCGATGGCTACACCTTC
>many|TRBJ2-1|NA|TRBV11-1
CASSQALGYNEQFF
TGTGCCAGCAGCCAGGCGTTAGGGTACAATGAGCAGTTCTTC
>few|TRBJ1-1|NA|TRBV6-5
CASSYSTRGLAEAFF
TGTGCCAGCAGTTACTCAACCCGGGGACTCGCTGAAGCTTTCTTT
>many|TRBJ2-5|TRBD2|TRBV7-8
CAAGVAGLKETQYF
TGTGCCGCCGGGGTAGCGGGACTCAAAGAGACCCAGTACTTC
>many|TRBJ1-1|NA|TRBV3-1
CASSQGAGAEAFF
TGTGCCAGCAGCCAAGGGGCGGGTGCTGAAGCTTTCTTT
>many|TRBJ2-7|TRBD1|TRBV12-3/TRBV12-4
CASSLGQTSYEQYF
TGTGCCAGCAGTTTGGGACAGACTTCATACGAGCAGTACTTC
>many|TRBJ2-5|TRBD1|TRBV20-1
CSARQSGTAQETQYF
TGCAGTGCTAGGCAGTCCGGGACAGCCCAAGAGACCCAGTACTTC
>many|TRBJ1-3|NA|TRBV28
CASSPVRVYSPGNTIYF
TGTGCCAGCAGCCCAGTCAGGGTTTATAGTCCTGGAAACACCATATATTTT
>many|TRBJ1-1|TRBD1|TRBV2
CASSVSTGHLNTEAFF
TGTGCCAGCAGTGTCTCGACAGGGCATCTGAACACTGAAGCTTTCTTT
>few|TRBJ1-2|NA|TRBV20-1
CSARDPLGHGRYNYGYTF
TGCAGTGCTAGAGACCCGCTGGGACACGGCCGGTATAACTATGGCTACACCTTC
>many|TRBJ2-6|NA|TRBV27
CASGGNGANVLTF
TGTGCCAGCGGGGGAAATGGGGCCAACGTCCTGACTTTC
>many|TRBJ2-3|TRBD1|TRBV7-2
CASSSTGLENPTQYF
TGTGCCAGCAGCTCGACAGGGTTAGAGAATCCTACGCAGTATTTT
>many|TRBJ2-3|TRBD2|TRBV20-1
CSARVELADLTDTQYF
TGCAGTGCTAGAGTGGAACTAGCGGATCTGACAGATACGCAGTATTTT
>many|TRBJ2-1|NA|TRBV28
CASSELSGYSYNEQFF
TGTGCCAGCAGTGAACTTAGCGGATACTCCTACAATGAGCAGTTCTTC
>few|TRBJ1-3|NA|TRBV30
CAWSVQTGGNTIYF
TGTGCCTGGAGTGTACAGACAGGAGGAAACACCATATATTTT
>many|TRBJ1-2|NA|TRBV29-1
CSVVALGGDYGYTF
TGCAGCGTTGTGGCGTTAGGGGGTGACTATGGCTACACCTTC
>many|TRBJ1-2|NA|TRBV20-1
CSASMGDGYTF
TGCAGTGCTAGCATGGGAGATGGCTACACCTTC
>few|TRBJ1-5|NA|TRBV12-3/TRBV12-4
CASSYNQPQHF
TGTGCCAGCAGTTACAATCAGCCCCAGCATTTT
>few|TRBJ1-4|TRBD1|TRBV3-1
CASSPIPGQGGEKLFF
TGTGCCAGCAGCCCCATACCGGGACAGGGAGGTGAAAAACTGTTTTTT
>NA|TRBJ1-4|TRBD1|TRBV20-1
CSARAGQGYEKLFF
TGCAGTGCTAGAGCAGGACAGGGCTATGAAAAACTGTTTTTT